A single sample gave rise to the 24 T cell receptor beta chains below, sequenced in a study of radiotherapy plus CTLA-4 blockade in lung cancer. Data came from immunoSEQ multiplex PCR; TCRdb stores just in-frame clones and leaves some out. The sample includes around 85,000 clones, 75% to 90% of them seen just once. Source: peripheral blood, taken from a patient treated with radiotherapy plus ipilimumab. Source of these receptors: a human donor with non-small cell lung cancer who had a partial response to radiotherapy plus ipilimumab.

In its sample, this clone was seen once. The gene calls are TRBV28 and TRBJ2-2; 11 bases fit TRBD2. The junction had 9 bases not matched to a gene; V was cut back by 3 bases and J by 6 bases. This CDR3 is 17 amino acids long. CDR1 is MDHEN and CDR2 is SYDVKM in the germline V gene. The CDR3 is CASSFLAGGRFAGELFF. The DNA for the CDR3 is TGTGCCAGCAGTTTCCTAGCGGGAGGACGATTTGCCGGGGAGCTGTTTTTT.

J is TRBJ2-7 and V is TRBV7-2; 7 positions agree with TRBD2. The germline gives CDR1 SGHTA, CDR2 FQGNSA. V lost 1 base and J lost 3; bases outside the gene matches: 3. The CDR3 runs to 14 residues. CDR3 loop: CASSLGGLIYEQYF. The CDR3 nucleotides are TGTGCCAGCAGCTTAGGGGGACTAATCTACGAGCAGTACTTC.

CDR3 nucleotides: TGTGCCAGCAGGGCATACGAAAAACTGTTTTTT. Translated: CASRAYEKLFF. V gene TRBV2 combines with J gene TRBJ1-4; D call uncertain. This CDR3 is 11 amino acids long. Germline lookup yields CDR1 SNHLY and CDR2 FYNNEI. Trimming took 6 bases from V and 8 from J, leaving 7 bases between them.

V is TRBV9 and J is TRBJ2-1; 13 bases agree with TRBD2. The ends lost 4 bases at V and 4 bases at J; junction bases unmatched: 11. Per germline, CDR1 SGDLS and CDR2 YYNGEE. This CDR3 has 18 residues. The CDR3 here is CASSSGLAGLDSYNEQFF. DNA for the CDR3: TGTGCCAGCAGCTCGGGACTAGCGGGACTCGATTCTTACAATGAGCAGTTCTTC.

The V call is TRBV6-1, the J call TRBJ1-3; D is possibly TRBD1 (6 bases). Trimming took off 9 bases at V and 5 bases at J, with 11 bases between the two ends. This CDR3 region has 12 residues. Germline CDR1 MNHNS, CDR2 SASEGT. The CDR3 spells CASGGLRNTIYF. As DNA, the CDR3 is TGTGCCAGTGGGGGCTTAAGAAACACCATATATTTT.

The CDR3 spells CASSQGTVTSGNTIYF. For the CDR3, the DNA is TGTGCCAGCAGCCAAGGAACAGTTACCTCTGGAAACACCATATATTTT. The V gene is TRBV4-2, the J gene TRBJ1-3; D remains unclear. Germline loops: CDR1 LGHNA, CDR2 YNFKEQ. The CDR3 is made up of 16 amino acids. Trimming stripped 1 base from V and 0 bases from J, with 10 bases between.

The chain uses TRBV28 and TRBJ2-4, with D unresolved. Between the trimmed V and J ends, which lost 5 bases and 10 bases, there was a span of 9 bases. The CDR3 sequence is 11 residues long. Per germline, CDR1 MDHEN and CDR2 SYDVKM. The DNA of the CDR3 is TGTGCCAGCAGTGTCACAGAGATTCAGTACTTC. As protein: CASSVTEIQYF.

The CDR3 loop reads CASSLDQGDQPQHF. The CDR3 DNA follows: TGTGCCAGCAGCTTGGACCAGGGGGATCAGCCCCAGCATTTT. The genes are TRBV5-5 and TRBJ1-5; TRBD1 matches at 7 bases. Germline V lookup: CDR1 SGHKS, CDR2 YYEKEE (reference sequence). The CDR3 contains 14 residues. V was pared by 0 bases and J by 5 bases, with 2 bases of the junction left unmatched.

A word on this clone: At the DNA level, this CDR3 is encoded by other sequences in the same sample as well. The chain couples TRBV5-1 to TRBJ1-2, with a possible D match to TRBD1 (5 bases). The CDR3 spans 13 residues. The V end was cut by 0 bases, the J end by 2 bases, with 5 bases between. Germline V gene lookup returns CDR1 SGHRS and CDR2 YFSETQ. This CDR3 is CASSLGQNYGYTF. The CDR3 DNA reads TGCGCCAGCAGCTTGGGACAGAACTATGGCTACACCTTC.

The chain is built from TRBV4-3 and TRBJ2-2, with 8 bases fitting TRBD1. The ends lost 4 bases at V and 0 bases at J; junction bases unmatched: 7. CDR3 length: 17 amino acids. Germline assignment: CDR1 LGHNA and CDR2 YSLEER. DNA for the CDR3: TGCGCCAGCAGCCGAGAAACAGGGGGTTCGAACACCGGGGAGCTGTTTTTT. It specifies CASSRETGGSNTGELFF.

The CDR3 region is CASSLTNQGYEQYF. The CDR3 nucleotides read TGTGCCAGCAGTTTAACCAATCAGGGGTACGAGCAGTACTTC. The chain recombines TRBV27 with TRBJ2-7; tentative D call: TRBD1 (6 bases). Germline V gene lookup returns CDR1 MNHEY and CDR2 SMNVEV (reference sequence). The CDR3 consists of 14 residues. Trimming took 2 bases from V and 4 from J, leaving 12 bases between them.

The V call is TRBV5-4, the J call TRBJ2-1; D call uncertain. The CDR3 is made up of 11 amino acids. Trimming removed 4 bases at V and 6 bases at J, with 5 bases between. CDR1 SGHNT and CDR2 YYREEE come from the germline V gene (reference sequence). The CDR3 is CASSLSNEQFF. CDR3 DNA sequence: TGTGCCAGCAGCCTAAGCAATGAGCAGTTCTTC. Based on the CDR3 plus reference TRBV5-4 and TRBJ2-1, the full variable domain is ETGVTQSPTHLIKTRGQQVTLRCSSQSGHNTVSWYQQALGQGPQFIFQYYREEENGRGNFPPRFSGLQFPNYSSELNVNALELDDSALYLCASSLSNEQFFGPGTRLTVL.

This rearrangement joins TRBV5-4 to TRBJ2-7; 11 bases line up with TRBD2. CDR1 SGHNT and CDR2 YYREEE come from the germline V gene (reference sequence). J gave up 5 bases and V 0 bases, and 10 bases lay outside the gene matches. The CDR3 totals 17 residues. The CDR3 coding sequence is TGTGCCAGCAGCTTGGGACTAATAGCGGGAGGGTTGAACGAGCAGTACTTC. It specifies CASSLGLIAGGLNEQYF.

The CDR3: CASSRLAGGAGANVLTF. The CDR3 bases are TGTGCCAGTAGTAGGTTAGCGGGAGGAGCTGGGGCCAACGTCCTGACTTTC. J is TRBJ2-6 and V is TRBV19, with TRBD2 matching 10 bases. The CDR3 length is 17 residues. Germline loops: CDR1 LNHDA, CDR2 SQIVND (reference sequence). V lost 4 bases to trimming and J lost 2 bases; unmatched junction nucleotides: 5.

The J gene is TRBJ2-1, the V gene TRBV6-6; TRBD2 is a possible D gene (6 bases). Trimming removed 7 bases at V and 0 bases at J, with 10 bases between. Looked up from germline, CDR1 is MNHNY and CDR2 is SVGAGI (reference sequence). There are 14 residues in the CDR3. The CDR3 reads CASMIGSSYNEQFF. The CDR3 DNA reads TGTGCCAGCATGATCGGGAGCTCCTACAATGAGCAGTTCTTC.

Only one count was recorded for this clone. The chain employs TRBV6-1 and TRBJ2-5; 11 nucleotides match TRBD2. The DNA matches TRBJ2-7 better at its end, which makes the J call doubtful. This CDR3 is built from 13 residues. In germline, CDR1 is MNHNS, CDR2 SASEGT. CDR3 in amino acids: CASTSGRRYEQYF. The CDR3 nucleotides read TGTGCCAGCACTAGCGGGAGGAGATACGAGCAGTACTTC.

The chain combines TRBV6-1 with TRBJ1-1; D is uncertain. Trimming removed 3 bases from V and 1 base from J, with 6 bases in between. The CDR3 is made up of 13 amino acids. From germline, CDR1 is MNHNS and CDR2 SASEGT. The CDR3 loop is CASSDWANTEAFF. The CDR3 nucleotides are TGTGCCAGCAGTGACTGGGCGAACACTGAAGCTTTCTTT.

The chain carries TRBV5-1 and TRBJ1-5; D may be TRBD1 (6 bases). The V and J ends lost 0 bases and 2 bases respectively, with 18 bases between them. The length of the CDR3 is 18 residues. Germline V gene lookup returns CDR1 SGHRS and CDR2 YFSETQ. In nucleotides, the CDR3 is TGCGCCAGCAGCTTGGAGGTAACGGGGGGCGAAGGCAATCAGCCCCAGCATTTT. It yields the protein CASSLEVTGGEGNQPQHF.

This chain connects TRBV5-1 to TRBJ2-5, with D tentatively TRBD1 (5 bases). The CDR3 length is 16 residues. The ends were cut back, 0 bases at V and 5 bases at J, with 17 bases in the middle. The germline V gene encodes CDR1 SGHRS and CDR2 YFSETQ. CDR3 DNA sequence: TGCGCCAGCAGCTTGGGGATAGGGGTTAATGAGGAGACCCAGTACTTC. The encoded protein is CASSLGIGVNEETQYF.

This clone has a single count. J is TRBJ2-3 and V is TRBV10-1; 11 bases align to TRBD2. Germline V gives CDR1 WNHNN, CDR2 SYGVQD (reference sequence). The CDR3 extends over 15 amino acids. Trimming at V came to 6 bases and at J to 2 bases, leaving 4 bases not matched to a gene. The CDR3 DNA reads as TGCGCCAGCAGAGGGACTAGCGGATCCACAGATACGCAGTATTTT. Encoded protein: CASRGTSGSTDTQYF.

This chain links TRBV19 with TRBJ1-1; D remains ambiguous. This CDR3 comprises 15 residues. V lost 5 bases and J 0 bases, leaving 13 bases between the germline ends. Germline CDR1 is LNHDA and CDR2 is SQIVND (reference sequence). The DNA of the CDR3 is TGTGCCAGTAGTTCGACGAAACGGGTGAACACTGAAGCTTTCTTT. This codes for CASSSTKRVNTEAFF.

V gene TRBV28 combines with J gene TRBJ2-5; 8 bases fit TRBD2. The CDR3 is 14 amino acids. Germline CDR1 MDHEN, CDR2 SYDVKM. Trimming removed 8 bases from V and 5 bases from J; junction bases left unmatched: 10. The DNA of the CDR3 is TGTGCCAGCTGGCCCGGCGGGGGGAAGGAGACCCAGTACTTC. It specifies CASWPGGGKETQYF.

The CDR3 nucleotides are TGTGCCAGCAGTTTCGCAGGTGGTAGCTCTGGGGCCAACGTCCTGACTTTC. Translating it yields CASSFAGGSSGANVLTF. The chain joins TRBV27 to TRBJ2-6; no firm D call. The CDR3 has 17 residues. The germline V and J ends were trimmed by 3 bases and 0 bases, with 12 bases remaining between them. CDR1 and CDR2 from the germline V gene are MNHEY and SMNVEV (reference sequence).

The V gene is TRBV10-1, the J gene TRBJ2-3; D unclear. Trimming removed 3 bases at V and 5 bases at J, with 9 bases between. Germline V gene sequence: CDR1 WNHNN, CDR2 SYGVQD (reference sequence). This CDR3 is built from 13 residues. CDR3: CASSDPSRDTQYF. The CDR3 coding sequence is TGCGCCAGCAGTGACCCTTCTAGAGATACGCAGTATTTT.